These T cell receptor beta chains were read from a single sample in a study of OX40 agonist ivuxolimab in advanced cancers. Assay used: immunoSEQ multiplex PCR; TCRdb lists only in-frame clones, some missing. The sample has about 76,000 clones; roughly 90% are singletons. The source material was CD4+ or CD8+ T cells sorted from blood, sampled in a trial of the OX40 agonist ivuxolimab. The receptors come from an adult with an advanced solid tumor such as melanoma, head and neck, liver or kidney cancer. Each CDR3 is given without its conserved first and last residue. Fields, in order: V gene, J gene, CDR3 protein.

v_gene: TRBV7-2
j_gene: TRBJ2-7
CDR3aa: ASSWRTGFGYEQY

v_gene: TRBV27
j_gene: TRBJ2-2
CDR3aa: ASSLRGTGELF

v_gene: TRBV4-2
j_gene: TRBJ2-1
CDR3aa: ASSQDPGTSGQEQF

v_gene: TRBV9
j_gene: TRBJ2-7
CDR3aa: ASSGLAEATEQY

v_gene: TRBV30
j_gene: TRBJ1-6
CDR3aa: AWSVPQAILH

v_gene: TRBV7-2
j_gene: TRBJ2-5
CDR3aa: ASSLFPDRFAKETQY

v_gene: TRBV6-5
j_gene: TRBJ1-2
CDR3aa: ASSYGQAFNYGYT

v_gene: TRBV18
j_gene: TRBJ2-5
CDR3aa: ASSLYQETQY

v_gene: TRBV11-2
j_gene: TRBJ2-5
CDR3aa: ASSLIYPWGETQY

v_gene: TRBV4-1
j_gene: TRBJ2-7
CDR3aa: ASSQEGTSSRYEQY

v_gene: TRBV27
j_gene: TRBJ1-1
CDR3aa: ASSFDRNTEAF

v_gene: TRBV28
j_gene: TRBJ1-5
CDR3aa: ASSLRGRGPHQPQH

v_gene: TRBV19
j_gene: TRBJ2-1
CDR3aa: ASTFSGREDNEQF

v_gene: TRBV10-3
j_gene: TRBJ2-7
CDR3aa: AISESSGGFEQY

v_gene: TRBV25-1
j_gene: TRBJ2-2
CDR3aa: ASSVRGNTGELF

v_gene: TRBV6-1
j_gene: TRBJ2-5
CDR3aa: ASSANEETQY

v_gene: TRBV11-2
j_gene: TRBJ2-5
CDR3aa: ASSFSGTGEETQY

v_gene: TRBV28
j_gene: TRBJ1-1
CDR3aa: ASSLGGGTEAF

v_gene: TRBV4-1
j_gene: TRBJ2-7
CDR3aa: ASSPLAVRLAGWSYEQY

v_gene: TRBV2
j_gene: TRBJ2-3
CDR3aa: ASSVFMGADTQY

v_gene: TRBV29-1
j_gene: TRBJ2-7
CDR3aa: SAYRGTEQY

v_gene: TRBV27
j_gene: TRBJ1-1
CDR3aa: ASSLITAMNTEAF

v_gene: TRBV18
j_gene: TRBJ1-5
CDR3aa: ASSPGGQPQH

v_gene: TRBV7-2
j_gene: TRBJ2-5
CDR3aa: ASTRGGEQETQY

v_gene: TRBV6-1
j_gene: TRBJ2-7
CDR3aa: ASRVRLASAHEQY

v_gene: TRBV9
j_gene: TRBJ2-5
CDR3aa: ASSVGLGTSAWSAQETQY

v_gene: TRBV7-8
j_gene: TRBJ2-7
CDR3aa: ATQRSMPGTGVEQY

v_gene: TRBV28
j_gene: TRBJ2-7
CDR3aa: ASARDSISYEQY

v_gene: TRBV5-1
j_gene: TRBJ1-1
CDR3aa: ASSQQGGNTEAF

v_gene: TRBV5-3
j_gene: TRBJ2-5
CDR3aa: ARSLVGDRVGTRETQY

v_gene: TRBV19
j_gene: TRBJ1-2
CDR3aa: ASSPATGAYGYT

v_gene: TRBV5-6
j_gene: TRBJ1-5
CDR3aa: ASSSDGNQPQH

v_gene: TRBV18
j_gene: TRBJ2-7
CDR3aa: ASSSRLAGSVSGSYEQY

v_gene: TRBV19
j_gene: TRBJ1-4
CDR3aa: ASMTGQVNEKLF

v_gene: TRBV7-9
j_gene: TRBJ1-2
CDR3aa: ASSLGDNYGYT

v_gene: TRBV5-1
j_gene: TRBJ2-1
CDR3aa: ASSSTGRGNEQF

v_gene: TRBV7-2
j_gene: TRBJ2-3
CDR3aa: ASSPRTGLNRDTQY

v_gene: TRBV5-4
j_gene: TRBJ2-2
CDR3aa: ASSLDRDLNTGELF

v_gene: TRBV7-2
j_gene: TRBJ1-2
CDR3aa: ASSPDLYGYT

v_gene: TRBV4-2
j_gene: TRBJ2-7
CDR3aa: ASSQGGTGGQGQY

v_gene: TRBV28
j_gene: TRBJ1-4
CDR3aa: ASSSSEKLF

v_gene: TRBV7-2
j_gene: TRBJ2-1
CDR3aa: ASSLDEELASSSYNEQF

v_gene: TRBV19
j_gene: TRBJ2-3
CDR3aa: ASSPSLMTTQTQY

v_gene: TRBV11-2
j_gene: TRBJ1-1
CDR3aa: ASSARQGGNTEAF

v_gene: TRBV19
j_gene: TRBJ1-2
CDR3aa: ASSPETGNRGYGYT

v_gene: TRBV5-6
j_gene: TRBJ1-1
CDR3aa: ASSFRASSEAF

v_gene: TRBV28
j_gene: TRBJ2-7
CDR3aa: ASSTSGGAPGTYEQY

v_gene: TRBV5-1
j_gene: TRBJ2-3
CDR3aa: ASSLSGTAALDTQY

v_gene: TRBV5-4
j_gene: TRBJ2-2
CDR3aa: ASSLLRLAGDTGELF

v_gene: TRBV29-1
j_gene: TRBJ1-1
CDR3aa: SVQLNSLNTEAF

v_gene: TRBV5-4
j_gene: TRBJ2-5
CDR3aa: ASSTKTGEETQY

v_gene: TRBV25-1
j_gene: TRBJ1-2
CDR3aa: ASSETWTGGYGYT